This T cell receptor beta chain derives from a study of blood T cell repertoires in COVID-19. Study at large: The analysed material was cDNA or gDNA that came from T cells, B-cell-depleted T cells, or PBMCs.

The V end was cut by 1 base, the J end by 3 bases, with 12 bases between. The CDR3 totals 15 residues. Germline assignment: CDR1 SEHNR and CDR2 FQNEAQ (reference sequence). Authors' processing steps: It was from reference gene primer amplification that nucleated cell counts were estimated. Data came from immunoSEQ multiplex PCR; TCRdb stores just in-frame clones and leaves some out. V, J and clone size reflect that table, while D and trimming were determined from the DNA. The sample consists of a few hundred thousand clones, 65% to 90% of them appearing once. This clone was seen more than once but under ten times.

The TCR was taken from a man aged 35 to 55 who had recovered from COVID-19. The rearrangement links TRBV7-9 to TRBJ1-1, with D maybe TRBD1 (5 bases). Sequenced sample: peripheral blood. Written as DNA, the CDR3 is TGTGCCAGCAGCTTAGGGGGCAGCGCGGACACTGAAGCTTTCTTT. Translated, it gives CASSLGGSADTEAFF.